This T cell receptor beta chain was obtained from a study of blood T cell repertoires in COVID-19. As for the study in general: Spain, Italy and the United States supplied samples that represented acute and convalescent COVID-19. PBMCs, B-cell-depleted T cells, or T cells provided the cDNA or gDNA that made up the material.

The germline V gene has CDR1 SGHRS and CDR2 YFSETQ. Trimming removed 5 bases from V and 11 bases from J; junction bases left unmatched: 15. The CDR3 length is 15 residues. Authors' data handling: Estimation of nucleated cell counts relied on the amplification of reference gene primers. Method: immunoSEQ multiplex PCR; TCRdb's copy keeps in-frame clones and lacks some. V, J and clone size reflect that table, while D and trimming were determined from the DNA. Of hundreds of thousands of clones in the sample, under 90% were seen once. Sequenced sample: peripheral blood. The chain links TRBV5-1 to TRBJ1-1, with 10 bases aligning to TRBD1. The receptor was derived from a woman aged 40 to 50 with active or convalescent COVID-19. CDR3 sequence reads: CASSSVDRGLFRAFF. The CDR3 DNA reads as TGCGCCAGCAGTTCGGTGGACAGGGGGTTATTCCGGGCTTTCTTT.